This T cell receptor (beta chain) was documented in a study of regulatory T cells in long-lasting Graves disease. General observations from the study: There was favoring of TRBV28, TRBJ1-2 and TRBJ2-5 in persistent disease. Public clonotype sharing was higher in persistent than newly diagnosed patients.

Regarding time point: persistent/refractory GD, antithyroid drugs over 5 years with positive TRAb. From PBMCs, RNA was extracted and then used to make the TCR library. Arm-PCR with iRepertoire HTBI primers amplified the CDR3 regions for these TCR beta libraries. TCRdb passed the multiplex PCR reads through MiXCR, listing each CDR3 protein once. The data hold 350,000 to 500,000 distinct CDR3 sequences, with 20% to 25% observed a single time. V dropped 6 bases and J dropped 2; count of bases not matched to a gene: 7. The CDR3 loop spans 15 amino acids. This clonotype showed up many times. Its specificity is unknown.

This sequence joins TRBV12-3 or TRBV12-4 and TRBJ2-7; 10 nucleotides line up with TRBD2. Here the sequenced sample was peripheral blood mononuclear cells (PBMCs), taken when the disease was refractory, from a patient treated with antithyroid drugs. The TCR sequence derives from a female donor with Graves disease. The CDR3 spells CASSITSGATYEQYF. CDR3 in DNA: TGTGCCAGCAGCATAACTAGCGGGGCGACCTACGAGCAGTACTTC.